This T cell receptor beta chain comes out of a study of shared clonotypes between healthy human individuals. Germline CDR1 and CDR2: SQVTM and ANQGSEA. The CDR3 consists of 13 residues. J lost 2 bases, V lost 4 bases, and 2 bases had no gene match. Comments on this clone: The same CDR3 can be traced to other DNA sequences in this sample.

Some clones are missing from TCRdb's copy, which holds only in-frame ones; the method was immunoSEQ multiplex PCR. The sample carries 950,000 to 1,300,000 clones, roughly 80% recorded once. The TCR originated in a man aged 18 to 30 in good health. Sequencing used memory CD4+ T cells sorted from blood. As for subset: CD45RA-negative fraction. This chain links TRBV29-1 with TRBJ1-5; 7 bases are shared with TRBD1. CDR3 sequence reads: CSVGQGGNQPQHF. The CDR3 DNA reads TGCAGCGTTGGACAGGGAGGCAATCAGCCCCAGCATTTT.